This T cell receptor beta chain was documented in a study of blood T cell repertoires in COVID-19. This clone was seen ten or more times. The V end lost 1 base, the J end lost 4 bases, and 11 bases lay between the germline ends. The CDR3 totals 15 residues. Germline V gene data show CDR1 as SGHVS and CDR2 as FQNEAQ. In the original workflow: The authors estimated nucleated cell counts from reference gene primer amplification. Assay used: immunoSEQ multiplex PCR; TCRdb lists only in-frame clones, some missing. The V and J calls and clone size come from that table; D and trimming were worked out from the DNA. This sample has 200,000 to 250,000 clones; roughly 80% occur once, and the top ten carry 5.1%.

V is TRBV7-8 and J is TRBJ2-1; tentatively, D is TRBD2 (5 bases). The sequencing sample was made of peripheral blood. The sequence was collected from a human donor in a cohort sampled during active COVID-19. The DNA of the CDR3 is TGTGCCAGCAGCTTAGAGGCTAGAGGGTACAATGAGCAGTTCTTC. Its protein product is CASSLEARGYNEQFF.